Listed here is a single TCR beta chain. The antigen it binds to is not known. Per-base qualities were not stored, and no clone one base away is much larger. These data belong to a study of T cells in Graves' hyperthyroidism and ophthalmopathy (dated by TCRdb to about 2019). About the full investigation: Peripheral blood was collected at initial diagnosis, before any treatment. After blood sampling, hyperthyroidism patients were treated with methimazole at a starting dose of 30 mg daily, and ophthalmopathy patients were treated with high-dose intravenous methylprednisolone. Whether ophthalmopathy could be predicted prospectively was tested in an independent validation cohort made up of about 18 hyperthyroidism patients plus 17 patients who later progressed to ophthalmopathy. According to the paper, TCR Vbeta CDR3 sequencing was carried out on more than 120 peripheral blood samples, which came from fewer than 50 ophthalmopathy, around 74 hyperthyroidism and roughly 17 progressor patients. The 75 to 100 discovery patients were randomly split 7:3 into training and test sets. Thyroid tissue and blood T-cell repertoires from six Graves' hyperthyroidism patients were also compared in the study. A discovery cohort of roughly 96 patients, 43 with Graves' ophthalmopathy and 55 to 60 with stable Graves' hyperthyroidism, was used to find distinguishing TCR V-J signatures. Overall study outcomes, separate from this receptor: Most expanded thyroid clonotypes (frequency above 0.001) were also detected in blood, a finding suggesting that blood repertoires may reflect thyroid immune responses. In validation, the model predicted progression to ophthalmopathy a median of about 6.5 months before onset, with roughly 71% sensitivity and roughly 72% specificity. Sample size was not statistically predetermined, and investigators were not blinded to group allocation. A model built on a 13 V-J signature distinguished ophthalmopathy from stable hyperthyroidism, reaching over 85% sensitivity and approximately 81% specificity in cross-validation and 80%/75% in testing.

From its cysteine to its phenylalanine, the CDR3 spans 14 amino acids. The kept DNA is CDR3 alone, 42 bases in frame from the first base. CDR1 MNHNS and CDR2 SASEGT are derived from the germline V gene. V drops 5 bases and J drops 5 bases, leaving 15 bases in between. In the ophthalmopathy patients, disease was moderately to severely active, with a Clinical Activity Score of 3 or more, a NOSPECS grade of 4 or more, and a duration of less than 3 months. Patients with uncontrolled infections, other autoimmune diseases, pregnancy or lactation were excluded. Diagnoses relied on clinical symptoms, serum thyroxine and TRAb, thyroid ultrasound and orbital computed tomography. PBMCs were separated from roughly 9.6 ml of fresh peripheral blood using Ficoll-Paque density gradient centrifugation. Trizol reagent was used to extract total RNA, and RNA quality was then checked on an Agilent 2100 Bioanalyzer. Amplification of TCR beta CDR3 regions was carried out from RNA transcripts. The first round of RT-PCR for the TCR CDR3 was performed with the HTBI primer set and the Qiagen OneStep RT-PCR kit. The libraries were constructed in a second round of multiplex PCR and then size-selected and purified. The libraries were sequenced on an Illumina HiSeq2000 using paired-end 100 bp reads. The source study handled its data this way. SOAPnuke was used to process the raw data, throwing out any read that contained adapters or uncalled bases, had a mean Phred below 15, or lacked an exact constant-primer or identifier match. COPE v1.2.5 was used to merge the high-quality paired reads, and each unique nucleotide sequence was defined as a clonotype. Clonotypes were aligned to IMGT TRBV, TRBD and TRBJ reference segments using MiTCR v1.1. The analysis was restricted to V-J combinations with a frequency above 0.0001, which together covered approximately 99% of the repertoires. A TCS score was defined as the ratio between F50 (clonal expansion) and ExV (chaos), using BLOSUM62-based TCRdist between CDR3 peptides within each V-J. Welch's t-statistics and random forest reduced roughly 500 V-J features to 10 to 15, which were used in a naive Bayes classifier (R e1071). TCRdb reran the public reads through fastp at Q25 and MiXCR, keeping productive beta chains. CDR3 protein duplicates are merged, each entry listing the most common genes and DNA. The V and J calls were not made by the authors but by TCRdb's processing. Across this sample there are about 410,000 distinct CDR3 sequences, with approximately 15% seen only once. The top ten constitute less than 15% of the sample.

Sequenced material: blood. The clonotype was recovered from a man aged 18-30 years with Graves' ophthalmopathy. The chain employs TRBV6-1 and TRBJ1-1; possibly the D gene is TRBD1, per 6 matching bases. The DNA sequence is TGTGCCAGCAGTAGGGACACCGATAGAACTGAAGCTTTCTTT. Its product reads: CASSRDTDRTEAFF.